The clone carrying this T cell receptor beta chain was seen a single time. Time point given: persistent/refractory GD, antithyroid drugs over 5 years with positive TRAb. From PBMCs, RNA was extracted and then used to make the TCR library. The sample is drawn from a study of regulatory T cells in long-lasting Graves disease. Researchers made TCR beta libraries by using iRepertoire HTBI primers and running Arm-PCR on CDR3 regions. TCRdb re-derived calls from the multiplex PCR reads in MiXCR, one entry per CDR3 protein. The sample records 450,000 or so distinct CDR3 sequences, around 21% being singletons. CDR3 length: 18 amino acids. Losses at the gene ends were 3 bases for V and 3 bases for J; bases not matched to a gene: 12. Germline V gives CDR1 DFQATT, CDR2 SNEGSKA (reference sequence).

The sequences come from peripheral blood mononuclear cells (PBMCs), collected when the disease was refractory, from a patient treated with antithyroid drugs. The source is a female donor with Graves disease. The rearrangement joins TRBV20-1 to TRBJ1-6; 9 positions agree with TRBD1. The CDR3 nucleotides read TGCAGTGCTAGGGGGGGGGACAGGGAATTATACTATAATTCACCCCTCCACTTT. Translated: CSARGGDRELYYNSPLHF.